This T cell receptor beta chain stems from a study of blood T cell repertoires in COVID-19. Study overall: Sites across the United States, Italy and Spain contributed samples from acute and convalescent COVID-19. T cells, B-cell-depleted T cells, or PBMCs provided the cDNA or gDNA that served as material.

V gave up 3 bases and J gave up 4 bases, with 11 bases separating them. This CDR3 region has 14 residues. Germline V gene lookup returns CDR1 MGHDK and CDR2 SYGVNS. As processed by the authors: For nucleated cells, counts were estimated from reference gene primer amplification. TCRdb keeps only in-frame clones here, not all; method: immunoSEQ multiplex PCR. V and J calls and clone size are as listed in that table; D and trimming were resolved from the DNA. The data hold some 150,000 clones, with more than 80% observed a single time. The chain uses TRBV25-1 and TRBJ2-3, with D maybe TRBD2 (6 bases). Sequenced: peripheral blood. This TCR came from a woman in her thirties or forties with acute or convalescent COVID-19. The CDR3: CASSERGPADTQYF. CDR3 DNA sequence: TGTGCCAGCAGTGAGCGGGGCCCCGCAGATACGCAGTATTTT.